This TCR beta chain emerged from a study of human T cells and chemical hapten exposure. Study overall: Minor volume differences among pooled libraries chiefly drove per-sample TCR yield variation.

Losses at the gene ends were 4 bases for V and 4 bases for J; bases not matched to a gene: 6. CDR1 is LGHNA and CDR2 is YSLEER in the germline V gene. The CDR3 consists of 15 residues. Overall study findings and caveats: Expanded TCRs clustered into significantly more large CDR3 similarity groups than controls, the analysis revealed.

TCRdb re-called the RACE reads through MiXCR, storing one row per CDR3 protein. The data hold about 90,000 distinct CDR3 sequences, with 10% to 13% observed a single time. Time point given: patch test 1, 2 weeks after DPC sensitization. Treatment given: therapeutic diphenylcyclopropenone sensitization with weekly scalp DPC. Phlebotomy was performed prior to application of every patch test. This clonotype occurred a few times. The antigen remains undetermined. The genes are TRBV4-3 and TRBJ2-3, with TRBD2 identical over 9 bases. The input for sequencing was whole blood, taken in connection with sensitization to the hapten diphenylcyclopropenone (DPC). The source is a man between 35 and 55 years old with alopecia areata. Some clones in this sample may be carry-over from other donors' samples. The CDR3 here is CASSPGVAGADTQYF. CDR3 DNA sequence: TGCGCCAGCAGCCCAGGGGTAGCGGGAGCAGATACGCAGTATTTT.